These 27 T cell receptor beta chains share one sample of origin, sequenced in a study of cytomegalovirus exposure and HLA in healthy donors. 13 Jbeta primers and 60 Vbeta primers were used for the PCR. Assay used: immunoSEQ multiplex PCR; TCRdb lists only in-frame clones, some missing. The sample lists about 92,000 clones; around 77% were seen once. Sample: PBMCs. The receptor source for this set is a man aged 45-60 years in good health and CMV-seropositive.

This clone showed up just a few times. The rearrangement links TRBV5-1 to TRBJ1-5; D uncertain. Germline CDR1 is SGHRS and CDR2 is YFSETQ. Deletions cut 4 bases from V and 5 bases from J, with 4 bases between. CDR3 length: 11 amino acids. The CDR3 reads CASSPYQPQHF. The CDR3 bases are TGCGCCAGCAGCCCTTATCAGCCCCAGCATTTT. The full variable domain, rest sourced from reference TRBV5-1 and TRBJ1-5, is KAGVTQTPRYLIKTRGQQVTLSCSPISGHRSVSWYQQTPGQGLQFLFEYFSETQRNKGNFPGRFSGRQFSNSRSEMNVSTLELGDSALYLCASSPYQPQHFGDGTRLSIL.

CDR3 sequence reads: CASSQQTSGGAADTQYF. The CDR3 DNA reads as TGCGCCAGCAGCCAACAAACTAGCGGGGGGGCAGCAGATACGCAGTATTTT. The chain combines TRBV4-1 with TRBJ2-3; 13 nucleotides line up with TRBD2. CDR3 size: 17 residues. The germline V gene has CDR1 MGHRA and CDR2 YSYEKL. V lost 2 bases to trimming and J lost 4 bases; unmatched junction nucleotides: 6.

This clone has a single count. This chain links TRBV7-6 with TRBJ1-4, with 10 nucleotides matching TRBD1. CDR1 is SGHVS, CDR2 FNYEAQ, per germline. The junction had 5 bases not matched to a gene; V was cut back by 4 bases and J by 3 bases. This CDR3 contains 16 residues. DNA of the CDR3: TGTGCCAGCAGCTCCCGACAGGGGGCAGCTAATGAAAAACTGTTTTTT. Its translation: CASSSRQGAANEKLFF.

The rearrangement uses TRBV19 and TRBJ2-5, with 9 bases lining up with TRBD2. Looked up from germline, CDR1 is LNHDA and CDR2 is SQIVND (reference sequence). The CDR3 sequence is 15 residues long. V lost 8 bases, J lost 1 base, and 8 bases stayed unmatched. The CDR3 protein is CASGSGGTFQETQYF. In nucleotides, the CDR3 is TGTGCCAGTGGGAGCGGGGGGACCTTCCAAGAGACCCAGTACTTC.

The chain carries TRBV10-2 and TRBJ2-7; 8 bases are a match to TRBD1. Germline CDR1 WSHSY, CDR2 SAAADI. The ends lost 2 bases at V and 7 bases at J; junction bases unmatched: 7. The CDR3 spans 14 residues. CDR3 DNA sequence: TGCGCCAGCAGTGAGACGCAGGGGGCATGGGAGCAGTACTTC. Translating gives CASSETQGAWEQYF.

The rearrangement links TRBV4-3 to TRBJ1-3; D possibly corresponds to TRBD1 (5 bases). Germline loops: CDR1 LGHNA, CDR2 YSLEER. The CDR3 has 17 amino acids. The germline V and J ends were trimmed by 3 bases and 2 bases, with 17 bases remaining between them. CDR3 protein: CASSQGGWEGPGNTIYF. In nucleotides, the CDR3 is TGCGCCAGCAGCCAGGGGGGGTGGGAGGGGCCTGGAAACACCATATATTTT.

This rearrangement joins TRBV6-8 to TRBJ2-1, with 7 bases lining up with TRBD2. CDR1 and CDR2 from the germline V gene are MNHGY and SAAAGT. J lost 10 bases, V lost 2 bases, and 14 bases had no gene match. CDR3 length: 16 residues. As DNA, the CDR3 is TGTGCCAGCAGTTACCTAGGGACTACCGTGTGGGGCGAGCAGTTCTTC. Translated, it gives CASSYLGTTVWGEQFF.

This clone was counted between two and nine times. This sequence joins TRBV19 and TRBJ1-1, with TRBD1 as a possible D gene (5 bases). Trimming pared 8 bases from V and 5 bases from J, leaving 12 bases between. From germline, CDR1 is LNHDA and CDR2 SQIVND (reference sequence). CDR3 length: 12 amino acids. The CDR3 region is CASGVGGTEAFF. The DNA for the CDR3 is TGTGCCAGTGGGGTGGGGGGTACTGAAGCTTTCTTT.

J is TRBJ1-1 and V is TRBV5-1; D not resolved. The germline V gene has CDR1 SGHRS and CDR2 YFSETQ. The germline V and J ends were trimmed by 1 base and 11 bases, with 15 bases remaining between them. This CDR3 is built from 13 residues. The CDR3 sequence: CASSLTPLGGAFF. The CDR3 DNA is TGCGCCAGCAGCTTGACCCCGTTAGGCGGCGCTTTCTTT.

The chain uses TRBV29-1 and TRBJ2-3; possibly TRBD2 for D (5 bases). The germline V and J ends were trimmed by 6 bases and 5 bases, with 18 bases remaining between them. The CDR3 loop spans 14 amino acids. From germline, CDR1 is SQVTM and CDR2 ANQGSEA. CDR3 region: CSVMTWGAGDTQYF. CDR3 DNA sequence: TGCAGCGTCATGACCTGGGGAGCAGGAGATACGCAGTATTTT.

This sequence joins TRBV30 and TRBJ1-4; 7 bases fit TRBD1. Germline V gene sequence: CDR1 GTSNPN, CDR2 SVGIG (reference sequence). CDR3 length: 15 residues. J gave up 7 bases and V 0 bases, and 8 bases lay outside the gene matches. The CDR3 spells CAWSVQGVGGEKLFF. The DNA of the CDR3 is TGTGCCTGGAGTGTTCAGGGGGTGGGCGGTGAAAAACTGTTTTTT.

The chain employs TRBV6-1 and TRBJ2-7, with 11 bases matching TRBD2. CDR3 length: 15 residues. J was trimmed by 6 bases and V by 6 bases; bases with no gene match: 10. Germline CDR1 reads MNHNS; CDR2 reads SASEGT. The CDR3 reads CASSRVIAGGLEQYF. The CDR3 nucleotides read TGTGCCAGCAGCCGAGTAATAGCGGGGGGGCTCGAGCAGTACTTC.

The chain recombines TRBV7-9 with TRBJ2-7; 16 bases agree with TRBD2. Germline V CDR1 and CDR2: SEHNR, FQNEAQ (reference sequence). The ends lost 5 bases at V and 4 bases at J; junction bases unmatched: 14. This CDR3 has 19 amino acids. CDR3 protein: CASSLPPGLAGGSRYEQYF. Here the CDR3 DNA reads TGTGCCAGCAGCCTACCCCCGGGACTAGCGGGGGGGTCTAGGTACGAGCAGTACTTC.

This chain joins TRBV5-8 and TRBJ1-4; D is unclear. The CDR3 covers 15 residues. Germline assignment: CDR1 SGHTS and CDR2 YDEGEE. The ends were cut back, 4 bases at V and 0 bases at J, with 10 bases in the middle. In DNA, the CDR3 is TGTGCCAGCAGCCCTTCGGGAGCAACTAATGAAAAACTGTTTTTT. Its translation is CASSPSGATNEKLFF.

This chain links TRBV2 with TRBJ1-1; D uncertain. The germline gives CDR1 SNHLY, CDR2 FYNNEI. The V and J ends lost 8 bases and 1 base respectively, with 11 bases between them. The CDR3 is made up of 13 amino acids. The CDR3 nucleotides read TGTGCCAGCCAAGCCGGTCCGAACACTGAAGCTTTCTTT. Translation: CASQAGPNTEAFF.

The V and J genes are TRBV10-3 and TRBJ1-2, with D unresolved. There are 14 residues in the CDR3. V was pared by 0 bases and J by 8 bases, with 13 bases between. Germline V CDR1 and CDR2: ENHRY, SYGVKD. The CDR3 DNA follows: TGTGCCATCAGTGAGTCGGAAGGAGGTCGAGGCTACACCTTC. Translating it yields CAISESEGGRGYTF.

J is TRBJ1-5 and V is TRBV5-1, with D unclear. The CDR3 is 13 residues long. V was trimmed by 3 bases and J by 0 bases, leaving 4 bases between them. Germline CDR1 is SGHRS and CDR2 is YFSETQ. Here the CDR3 DNA reads TGCGCCAGCAGCTACTATAGCAATCAGCCCCAGCATTTT. This sequence encodes CASSYYSNQPQHF.

This chain joins TRBV4-2 and TRBJ1-4, with 9 bases identical to TRBD1. V trimming: 1 base; J trimming: 7 bases; junction bases outside the gene matches: 10. The CDR3 is 17 amino acids. Germline V gene data show CDR1 as LGHNA and CDR2 as YNFKEQ. The CDR3 coding sequence is TGTGCCAGCAGCCAAGCCGGGACAGGGTTCGTGGGTGAAAAACTGTTTTTT. Its protein is CASSQAGTGFVGEKLFF.

The genes are TRBV19 and TRBJ1-1; no clear D gene. V dropped 3 bases and J dropped 10 bases, with 9 bases sitting between them. CDR1 is LNHDA, CDR2 SQIVND, per germline (reference sequence). The CDR3 spans 11 residues. The CDR3 DNA is TGTGCCAGTAGTATGCGGAAGGTAGCTTTCTTT. Translating gives CASSMRKVAFF.

This chain uses TRBV28 with TRBJ1-1, with D possibly being TRBD1 (5 bases). The germline CDR1 and CDR2 sequences are MDHEN and SYDVKM. The CDR3 is 13 amino acids. Trimming pared 4 bases from V and 3 bases from J, leaving 9 bases between. The CDR3 DNA follows: TGTGCCAGCAGTTCGACAGTTCACACTGAAGCTTTCTTT. This gives the protein CASSSTVHTEAFF.

The chain employs TRBV27 and TRBJ1-2, with D hard to call. Trimming took off 2 bases at V and 6 bases at J, with 16 bases between the two ends. The CDR3 length is 15 residues. The germline V gene encodes CDR1 MNHEY and CDR2 SMNVEV (reference sequence). The CDR3 sequence: CASSLTSAGSHGYTF. CDR3 in DNA: TGTGCCAGCAGTTTAACCTCCGCGGGATCTCATGGCTACACCTTC.

This rearrangement joins TRBV2 to TRBJ1-1, with a tentative D call TRBD1 (6 bases). V gave up 8 bases and J gave up 3 bases, with 10 bases separating them. This CDR3 has 12 residues. Germline values: CDR1 SNHLY, CDR2 FYNNEI. Here the CDR3 reads CASGGAYTEAFF. The CDR3 region has the DNA TGTGCCAGCGGGGGGGCGTACACTGAAGCTTTCTTT. The complete variable domain, with remaining parts taken from reference TRBV2 and TRBJ1-1, reads EPEVTQTPSHQVTQMGQEVILRCVPISNHLYFYWYRQILGQKVEFLVSFYNNEISEKSEIFDDQFSVERPDGSNFTLKIRSTKLEDSAMYFCASGGAYTEAFFGQGTRLTVV.

The chain combines TRBV5-1 with TRBJ2-7; TRBD1 matches at 8 bases. V was clipped by 4 bases and J by 0 bases; unmatched bases: 6. This CDR3 is 15 amino acids long. The germline V gene encodes CDR1 SGHRS and CDR2 YFSETQ. The CDR3 loop is CASSRPGQVSYEQYF. Here the CDR3 DNA reads TGCGCCAGCAGCCGCCCGGGACAGGTCTCCTACGAGCAGTACTTC.

V is TRBV7-9 and J is TRBJ2-7, with D possibly TRBD2 on 6 matching bases. The CDR3 sequence is 14 residues long. V lost 7 bases and J 0 bases, leaving 13 bases between the germline ends. CDR1 and CDR2 from the germline V gene are SEHNR and FQNEAQ (reference sequence). The CDR3 protein is CASTWGVNSYEQYF. In DNA, the CDR3 is TGTGCCAGCACCTGGGGGGTAAACTCCTACGAGCAGTACTTC.

The chain combines TRBV6-4 with TRBJ1-6; D is uncertain. The germline V gene has CDR1 MRHNA and CDR2 SNTAGT. Between the trimmed V and J ends, which lost 2 bases and 10 bases, there was a span of 9 bases. There are 13 residues in the CDR3. The DNA for the CDR3 is TGTGCCAGCAGTGACAGGGAGGACTCACCCCTCCACTTT. It translates to CASSDREDSPLHF.

This clone was seen a handful of times. The chain couples TRBV28 to TRBJ1-2; D might be TRBD1 (5 bases). Trimming shortened V by 3 bases and J by 0 bases, and 14 bases separated the two germline ends. The CDR3 runs to 16 residues. The germline gives CDR1 MDHEN, CDR2 SYDVKM. This CDR3 reads CASSLGSDSSNYGYTF. CDR3 DNA sequence: TGTGCCAGCAGTTTGGGGTCTGACAGCTCTAACTATGGCTACACCTTC.

The chain is built from TRBV11-3 and TRBJ1-1; 10 nucleotides agree with TRBD1. CDR1 is SGHNT and CDR2 is YENEEA in the germline V gene. V was pared by 5 bases and J by 5 bases, with 8 bases of the junction left unmatched. This CDR3 region has 15 residues. The CDR3 region has the DNA TGTGCCAGCAGCAAAGCGGACAGGGGGAAGACTGAAGCTTTCTTT. This sequence encodes CASSKADRGKTEAFF.